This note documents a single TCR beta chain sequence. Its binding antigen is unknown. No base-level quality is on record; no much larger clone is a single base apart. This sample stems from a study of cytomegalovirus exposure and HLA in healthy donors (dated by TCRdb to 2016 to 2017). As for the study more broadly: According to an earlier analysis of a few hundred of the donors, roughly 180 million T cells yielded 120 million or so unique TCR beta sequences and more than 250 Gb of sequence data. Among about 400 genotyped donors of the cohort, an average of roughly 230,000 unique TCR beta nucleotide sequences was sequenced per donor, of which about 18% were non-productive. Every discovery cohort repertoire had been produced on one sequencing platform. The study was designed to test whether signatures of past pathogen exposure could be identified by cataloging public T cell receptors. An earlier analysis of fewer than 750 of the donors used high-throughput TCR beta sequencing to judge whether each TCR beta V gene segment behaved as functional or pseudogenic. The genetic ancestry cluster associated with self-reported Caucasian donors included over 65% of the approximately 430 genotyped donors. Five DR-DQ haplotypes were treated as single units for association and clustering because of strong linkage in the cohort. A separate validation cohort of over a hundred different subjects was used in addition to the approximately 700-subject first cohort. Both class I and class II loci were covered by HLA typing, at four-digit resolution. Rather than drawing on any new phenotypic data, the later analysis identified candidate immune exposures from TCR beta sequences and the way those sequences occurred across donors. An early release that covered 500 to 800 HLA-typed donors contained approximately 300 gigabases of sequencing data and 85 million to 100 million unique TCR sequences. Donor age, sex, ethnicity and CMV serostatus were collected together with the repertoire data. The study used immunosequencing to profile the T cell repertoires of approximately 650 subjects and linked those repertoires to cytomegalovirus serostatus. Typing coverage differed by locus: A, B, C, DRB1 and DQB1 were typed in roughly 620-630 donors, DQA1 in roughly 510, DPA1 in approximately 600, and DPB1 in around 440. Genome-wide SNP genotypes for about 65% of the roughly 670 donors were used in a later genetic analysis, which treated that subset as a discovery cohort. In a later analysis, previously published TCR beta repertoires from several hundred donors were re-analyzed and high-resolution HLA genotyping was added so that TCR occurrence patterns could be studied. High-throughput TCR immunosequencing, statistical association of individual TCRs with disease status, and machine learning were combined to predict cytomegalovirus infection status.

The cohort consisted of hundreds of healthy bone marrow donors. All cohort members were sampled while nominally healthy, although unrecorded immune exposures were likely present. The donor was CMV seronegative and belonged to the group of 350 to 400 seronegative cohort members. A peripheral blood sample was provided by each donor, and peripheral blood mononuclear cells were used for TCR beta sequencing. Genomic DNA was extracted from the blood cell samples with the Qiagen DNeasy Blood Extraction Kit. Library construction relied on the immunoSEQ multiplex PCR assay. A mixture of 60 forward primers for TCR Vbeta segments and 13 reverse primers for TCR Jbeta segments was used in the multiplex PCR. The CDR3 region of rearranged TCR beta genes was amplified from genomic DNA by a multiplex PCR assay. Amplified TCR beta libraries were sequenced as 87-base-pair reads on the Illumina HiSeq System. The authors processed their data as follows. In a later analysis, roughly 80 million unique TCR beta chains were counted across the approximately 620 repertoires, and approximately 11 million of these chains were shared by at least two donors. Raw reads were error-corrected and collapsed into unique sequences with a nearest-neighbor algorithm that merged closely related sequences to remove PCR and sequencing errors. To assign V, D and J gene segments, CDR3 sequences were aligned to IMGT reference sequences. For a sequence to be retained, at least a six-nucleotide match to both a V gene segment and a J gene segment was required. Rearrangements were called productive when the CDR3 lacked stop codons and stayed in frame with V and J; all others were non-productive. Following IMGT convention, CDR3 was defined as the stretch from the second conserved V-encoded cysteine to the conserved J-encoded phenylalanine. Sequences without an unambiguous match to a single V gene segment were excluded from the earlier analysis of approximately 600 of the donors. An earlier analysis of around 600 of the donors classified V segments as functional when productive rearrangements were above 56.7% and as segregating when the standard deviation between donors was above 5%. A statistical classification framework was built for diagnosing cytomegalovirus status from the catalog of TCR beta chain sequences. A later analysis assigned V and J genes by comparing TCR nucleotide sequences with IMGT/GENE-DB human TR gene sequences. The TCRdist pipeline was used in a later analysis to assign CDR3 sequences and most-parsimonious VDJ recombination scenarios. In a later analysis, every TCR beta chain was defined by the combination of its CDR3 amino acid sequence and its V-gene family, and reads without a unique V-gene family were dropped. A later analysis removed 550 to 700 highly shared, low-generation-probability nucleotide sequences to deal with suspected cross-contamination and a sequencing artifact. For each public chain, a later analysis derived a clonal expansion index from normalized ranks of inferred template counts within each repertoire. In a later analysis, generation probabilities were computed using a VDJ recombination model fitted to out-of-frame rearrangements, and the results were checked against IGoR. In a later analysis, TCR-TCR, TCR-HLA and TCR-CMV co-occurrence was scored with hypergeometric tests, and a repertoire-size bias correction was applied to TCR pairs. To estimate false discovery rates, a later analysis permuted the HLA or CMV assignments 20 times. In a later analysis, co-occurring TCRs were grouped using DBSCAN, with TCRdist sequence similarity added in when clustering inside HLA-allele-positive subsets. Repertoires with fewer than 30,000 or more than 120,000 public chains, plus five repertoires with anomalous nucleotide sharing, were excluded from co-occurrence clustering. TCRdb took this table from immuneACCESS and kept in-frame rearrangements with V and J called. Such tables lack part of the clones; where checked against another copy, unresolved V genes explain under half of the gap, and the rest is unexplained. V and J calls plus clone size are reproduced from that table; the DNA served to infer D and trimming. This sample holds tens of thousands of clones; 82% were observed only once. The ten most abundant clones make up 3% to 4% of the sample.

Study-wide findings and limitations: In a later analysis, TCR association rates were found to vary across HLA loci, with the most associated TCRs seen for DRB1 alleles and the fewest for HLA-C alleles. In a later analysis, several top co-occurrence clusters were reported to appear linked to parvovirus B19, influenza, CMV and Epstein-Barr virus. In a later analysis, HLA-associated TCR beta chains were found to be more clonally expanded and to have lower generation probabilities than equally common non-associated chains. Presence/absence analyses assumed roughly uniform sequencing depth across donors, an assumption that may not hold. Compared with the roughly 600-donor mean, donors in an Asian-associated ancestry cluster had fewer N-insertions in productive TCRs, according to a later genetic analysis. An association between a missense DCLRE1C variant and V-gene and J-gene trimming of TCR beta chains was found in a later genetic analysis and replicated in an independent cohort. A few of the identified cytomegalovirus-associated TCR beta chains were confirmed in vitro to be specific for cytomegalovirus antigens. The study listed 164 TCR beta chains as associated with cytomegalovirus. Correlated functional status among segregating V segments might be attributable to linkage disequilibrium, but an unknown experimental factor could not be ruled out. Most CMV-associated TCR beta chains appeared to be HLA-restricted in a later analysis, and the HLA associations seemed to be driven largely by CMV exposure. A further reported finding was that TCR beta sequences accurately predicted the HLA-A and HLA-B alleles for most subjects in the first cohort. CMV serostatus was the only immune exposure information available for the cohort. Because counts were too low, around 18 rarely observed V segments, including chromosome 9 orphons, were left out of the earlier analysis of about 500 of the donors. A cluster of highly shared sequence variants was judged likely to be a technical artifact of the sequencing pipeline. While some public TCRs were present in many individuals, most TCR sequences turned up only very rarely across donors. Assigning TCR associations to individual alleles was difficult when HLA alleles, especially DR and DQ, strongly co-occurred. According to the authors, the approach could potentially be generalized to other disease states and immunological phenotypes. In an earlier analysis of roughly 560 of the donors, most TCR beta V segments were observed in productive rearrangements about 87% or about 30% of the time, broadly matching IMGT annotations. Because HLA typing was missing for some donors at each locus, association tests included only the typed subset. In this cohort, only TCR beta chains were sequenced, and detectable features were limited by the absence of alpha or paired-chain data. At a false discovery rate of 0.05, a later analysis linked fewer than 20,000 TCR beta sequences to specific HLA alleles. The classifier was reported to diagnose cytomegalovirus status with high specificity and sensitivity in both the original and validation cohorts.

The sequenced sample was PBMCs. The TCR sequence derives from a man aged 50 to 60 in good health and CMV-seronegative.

The CDR3 region reads CASSPLGFDEQFF. The nucleotides read TGTGCCAGCTCACCACTCGGGTTCGATGAGCAGTTCTTC. Rearrangement joined TRBV18 to TRBJ2-1; no D gene call is confident. From a lookup of the germline V gene, CDR1 and CDR2 are KGHSH and LQKENI. A distance of 9 bases separates the germline ends of V and J, which lose 1 base and 8 bases respectively. From its cysteine to its phenylalanine, the CDR3 spans 13 amino acids. The kept DNA is CDR3 alone, 39 bases in frame from the first base.